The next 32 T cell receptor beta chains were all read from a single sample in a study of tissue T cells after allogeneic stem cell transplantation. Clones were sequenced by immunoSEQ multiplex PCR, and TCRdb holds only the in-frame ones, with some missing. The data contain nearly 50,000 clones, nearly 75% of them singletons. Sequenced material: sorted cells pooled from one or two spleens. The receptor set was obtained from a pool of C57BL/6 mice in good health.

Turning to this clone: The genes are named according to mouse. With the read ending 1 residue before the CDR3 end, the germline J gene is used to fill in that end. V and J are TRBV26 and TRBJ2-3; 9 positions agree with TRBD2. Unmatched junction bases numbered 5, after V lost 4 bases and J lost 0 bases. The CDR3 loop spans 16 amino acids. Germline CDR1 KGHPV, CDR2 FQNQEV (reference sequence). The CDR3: CASSPGLGSSAETLYF. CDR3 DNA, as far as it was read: TGTGCCAGCAGTCCCGGACTGGGGTCTAGTGCAGAAACGCTGTAT.

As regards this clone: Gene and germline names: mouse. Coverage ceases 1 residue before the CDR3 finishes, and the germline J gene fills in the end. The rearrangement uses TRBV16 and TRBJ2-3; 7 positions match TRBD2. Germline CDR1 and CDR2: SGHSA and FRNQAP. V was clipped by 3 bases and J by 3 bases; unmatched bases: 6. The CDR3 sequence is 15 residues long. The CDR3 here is CASSFGWGRAETLYF. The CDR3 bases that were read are TGTGCAAGCAGCTTCGGCTGGGGGAGGGCAGAAACGCTGTAT.

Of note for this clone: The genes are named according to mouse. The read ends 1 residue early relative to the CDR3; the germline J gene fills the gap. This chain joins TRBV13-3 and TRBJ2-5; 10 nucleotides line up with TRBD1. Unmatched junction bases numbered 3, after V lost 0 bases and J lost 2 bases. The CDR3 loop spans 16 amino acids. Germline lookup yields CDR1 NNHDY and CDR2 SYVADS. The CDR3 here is CASSDGTGGGQDTQYF. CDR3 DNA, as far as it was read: TGTGCCAGCAGTGATGGGACAGGGGGAGGCCAAGACACCCAGTAC.

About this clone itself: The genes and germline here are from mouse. CDR3 bases read: TGTGCCAGCAGTGTCGGGACAGGGGTCTCCGACTACACC. Protein: CASSVGTGVSDYT. The whole CDR3 sequence reads CASSVGTGVSDYTF. The chain links TRBV13-2 to TRBJ1-2; 10 nucleotides match TRBD1. Read sequence stops 1 residue before the CDR3 end, and the germline J gene provides the missing end. Germline lookup yields CDR1 NNHNN and CDR2 SYGAGS (reference sequence). The CDR3 is 14 amino acids. V lost 7 bases, J lost 4 bases, and 7 bases stayed unmatched.

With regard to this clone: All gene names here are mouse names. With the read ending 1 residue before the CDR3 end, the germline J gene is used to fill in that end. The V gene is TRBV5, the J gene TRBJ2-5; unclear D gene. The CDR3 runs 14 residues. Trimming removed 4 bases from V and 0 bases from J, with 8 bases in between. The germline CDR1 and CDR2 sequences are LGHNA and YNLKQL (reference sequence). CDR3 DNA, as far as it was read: TGTGCCAGCAGCCCTACAATTAACCAAGACACCCAGTAC. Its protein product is CASSPTINQDTQY. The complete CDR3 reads CASSPTINQDTQYF.

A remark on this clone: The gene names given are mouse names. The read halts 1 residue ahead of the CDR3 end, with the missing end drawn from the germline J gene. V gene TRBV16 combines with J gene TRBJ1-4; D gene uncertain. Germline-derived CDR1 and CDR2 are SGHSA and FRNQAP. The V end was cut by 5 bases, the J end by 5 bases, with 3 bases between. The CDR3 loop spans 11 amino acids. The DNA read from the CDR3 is TGTGCAAGCAGCACTAACGAAAGATTATTT. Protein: CASSTNERLF. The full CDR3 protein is CASSTNERLFF. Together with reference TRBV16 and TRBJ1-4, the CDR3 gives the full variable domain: NAGVIQTPRHKVTGKGQEATLWCEPISGHSAVFWYRQTIVQGLEFLTYFRNQAPIDDSGMPKERFSAQMPNQSHSTLKIQSTQPQDSAVYLCASSTNERLFFGHGTKLSVL.

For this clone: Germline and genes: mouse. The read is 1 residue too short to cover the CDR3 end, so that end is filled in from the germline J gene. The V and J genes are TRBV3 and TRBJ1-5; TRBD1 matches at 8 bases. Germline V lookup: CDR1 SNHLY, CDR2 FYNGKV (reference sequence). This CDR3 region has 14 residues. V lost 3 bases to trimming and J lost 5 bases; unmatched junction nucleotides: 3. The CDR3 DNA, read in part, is TGTGCCAGCAGCTTCCAGGGGGCGCACCAGGCTCCGCTT. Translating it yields CASSFQGAHQAPL. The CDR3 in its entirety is CASSFQGAHQAPLF.

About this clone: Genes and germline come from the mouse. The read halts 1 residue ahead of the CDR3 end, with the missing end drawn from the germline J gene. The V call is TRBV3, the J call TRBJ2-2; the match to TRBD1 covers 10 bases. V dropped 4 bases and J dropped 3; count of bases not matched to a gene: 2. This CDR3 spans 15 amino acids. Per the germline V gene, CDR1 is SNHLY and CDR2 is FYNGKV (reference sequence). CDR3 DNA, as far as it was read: TGTGCCAGCAGCTCCGGGACAGGGGACACCGGGCAGCTCTAC. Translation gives CASSSGTGDTGQLY. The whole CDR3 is CASSSGTGDTGQLYF.

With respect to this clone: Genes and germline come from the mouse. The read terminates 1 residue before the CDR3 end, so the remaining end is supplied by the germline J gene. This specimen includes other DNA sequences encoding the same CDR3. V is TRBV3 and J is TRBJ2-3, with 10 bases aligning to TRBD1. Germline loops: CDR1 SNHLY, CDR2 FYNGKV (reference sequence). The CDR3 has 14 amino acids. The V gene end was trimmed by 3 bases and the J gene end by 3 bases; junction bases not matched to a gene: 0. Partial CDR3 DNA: TGTGCCAGCAGCTTGGGACAGGGGGCAGAAACGCTGTAT. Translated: CASSLGQGAETLY. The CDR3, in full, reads CASSLGQGAETLYF.

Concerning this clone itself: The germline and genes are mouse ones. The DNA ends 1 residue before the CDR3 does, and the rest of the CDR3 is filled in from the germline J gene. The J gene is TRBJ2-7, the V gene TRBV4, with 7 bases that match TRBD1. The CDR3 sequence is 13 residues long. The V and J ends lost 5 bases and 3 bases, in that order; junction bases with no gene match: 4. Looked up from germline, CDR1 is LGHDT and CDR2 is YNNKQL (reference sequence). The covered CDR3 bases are TGTGCCAGCAGCCCCGCAGGGGGCTATGAACAGTAC. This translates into CASSPAGGYEQY. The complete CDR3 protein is CASSPAGGYEQYF.

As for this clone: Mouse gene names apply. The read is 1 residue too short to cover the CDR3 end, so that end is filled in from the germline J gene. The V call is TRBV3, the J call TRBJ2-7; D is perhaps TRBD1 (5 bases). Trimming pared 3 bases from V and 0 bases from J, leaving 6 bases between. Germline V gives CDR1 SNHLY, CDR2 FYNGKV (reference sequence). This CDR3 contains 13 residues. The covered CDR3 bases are TGTGCCAGCAGCTTTGACAGCTCCTATGAACAGTAC. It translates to CASSFDSSYEQY. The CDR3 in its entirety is CASSFDSSYEQYF.

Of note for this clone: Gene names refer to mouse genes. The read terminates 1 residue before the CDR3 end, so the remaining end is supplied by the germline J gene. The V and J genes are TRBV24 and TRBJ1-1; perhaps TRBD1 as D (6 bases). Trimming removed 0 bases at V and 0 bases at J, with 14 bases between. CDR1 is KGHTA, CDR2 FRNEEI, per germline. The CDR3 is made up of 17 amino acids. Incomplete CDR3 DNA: TGTGCCAGCAGTCTGTACCAGGGGCCGTGTGCAAACACAGAAGTCTTC. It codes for CASSLYQGPCANTEVF. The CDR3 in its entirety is CASSLYQGPCANTEVFF.

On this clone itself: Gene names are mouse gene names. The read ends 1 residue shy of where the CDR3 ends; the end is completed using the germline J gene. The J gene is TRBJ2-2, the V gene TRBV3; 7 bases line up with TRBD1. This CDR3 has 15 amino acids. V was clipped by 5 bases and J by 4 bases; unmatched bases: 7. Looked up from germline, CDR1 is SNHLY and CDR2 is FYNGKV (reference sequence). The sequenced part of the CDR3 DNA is TGTGCCAGCAGCCCCCAACAGGGGTTCACCGGGCAGCTCTAC. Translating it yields CASSPQQGFTGQLY. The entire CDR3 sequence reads CASSPQQGFTGQLYF.

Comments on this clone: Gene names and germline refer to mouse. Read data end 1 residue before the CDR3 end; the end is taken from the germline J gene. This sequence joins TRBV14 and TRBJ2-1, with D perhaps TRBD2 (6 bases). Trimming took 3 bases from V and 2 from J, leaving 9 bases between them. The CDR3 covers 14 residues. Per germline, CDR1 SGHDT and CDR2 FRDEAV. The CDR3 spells CASSWGVDYAEQFF. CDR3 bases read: TGTGCCAGCAGTTGGGGGGTGGACTATGCTGAGCAGTTC.

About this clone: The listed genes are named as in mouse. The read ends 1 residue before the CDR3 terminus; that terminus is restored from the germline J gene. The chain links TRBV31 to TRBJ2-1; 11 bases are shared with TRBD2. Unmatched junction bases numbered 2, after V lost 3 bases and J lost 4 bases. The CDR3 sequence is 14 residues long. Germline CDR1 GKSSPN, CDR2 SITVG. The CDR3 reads CAWRGDWGYAEQFF. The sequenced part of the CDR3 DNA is TGTGCCTGGAGGGGGGACTGGGGGTATGCTGAGCAGTTC.

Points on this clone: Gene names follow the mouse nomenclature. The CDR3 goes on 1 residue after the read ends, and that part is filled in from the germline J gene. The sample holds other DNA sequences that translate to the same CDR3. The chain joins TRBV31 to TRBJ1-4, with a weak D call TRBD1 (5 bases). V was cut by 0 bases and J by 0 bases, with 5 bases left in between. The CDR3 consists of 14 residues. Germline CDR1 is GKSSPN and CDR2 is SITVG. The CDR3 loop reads CAWSLGVSNERLFF. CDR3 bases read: TGTGCCTGGAGTCTAGGGGTTTCCAACGAAAGATTATTT.

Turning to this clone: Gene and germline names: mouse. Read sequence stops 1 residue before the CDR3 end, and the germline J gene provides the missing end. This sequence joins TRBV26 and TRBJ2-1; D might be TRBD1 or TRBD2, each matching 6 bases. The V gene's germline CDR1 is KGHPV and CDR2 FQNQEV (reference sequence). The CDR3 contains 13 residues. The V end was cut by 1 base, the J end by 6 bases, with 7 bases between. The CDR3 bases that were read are TGTGCCAGCAGTCTGTGGGGGCGTGCTGAGCAGTTC. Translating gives CASSLWGRAEQF. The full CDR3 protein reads CASSLWGRAEQFF.

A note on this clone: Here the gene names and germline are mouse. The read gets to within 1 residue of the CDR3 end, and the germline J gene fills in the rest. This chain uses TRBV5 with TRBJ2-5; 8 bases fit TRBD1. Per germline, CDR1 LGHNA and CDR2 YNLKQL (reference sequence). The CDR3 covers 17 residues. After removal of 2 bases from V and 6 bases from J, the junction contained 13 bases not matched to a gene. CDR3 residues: CASSQIPDRAIGDTQYF. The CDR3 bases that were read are TGTGCCAGCAGCCAAATCCCGGACAGGGCAATTGGGGACACCCAGTAC.

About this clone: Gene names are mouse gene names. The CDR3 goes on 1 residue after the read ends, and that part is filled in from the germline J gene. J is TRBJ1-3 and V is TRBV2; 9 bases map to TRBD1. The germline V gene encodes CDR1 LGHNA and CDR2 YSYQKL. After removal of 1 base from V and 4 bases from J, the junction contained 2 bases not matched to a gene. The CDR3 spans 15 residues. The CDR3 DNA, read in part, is TGTGCCAGCAGCCAAGGGGACAGGGCCGGAAATACGCTCTAT. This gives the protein CASSQGDRAGNTLY. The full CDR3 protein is CASSQGDRAGNTLYF.

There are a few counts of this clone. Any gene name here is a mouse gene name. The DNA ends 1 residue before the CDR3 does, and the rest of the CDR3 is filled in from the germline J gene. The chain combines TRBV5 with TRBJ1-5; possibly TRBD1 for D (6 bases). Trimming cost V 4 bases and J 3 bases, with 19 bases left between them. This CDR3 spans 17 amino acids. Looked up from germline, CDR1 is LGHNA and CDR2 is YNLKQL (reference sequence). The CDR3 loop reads CASSPGGAGQGNQAPLF. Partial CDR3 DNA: TGTGCCAGCAGCCCGGGGGGGGCAGGCCAGGGCAACCAGGCTCCGCTT.

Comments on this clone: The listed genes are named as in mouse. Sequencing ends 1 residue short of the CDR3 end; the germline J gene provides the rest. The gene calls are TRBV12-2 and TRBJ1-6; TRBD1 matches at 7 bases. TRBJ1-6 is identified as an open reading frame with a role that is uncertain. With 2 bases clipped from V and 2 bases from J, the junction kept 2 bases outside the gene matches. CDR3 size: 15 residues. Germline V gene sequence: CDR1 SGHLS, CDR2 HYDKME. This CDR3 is CASSPTGPYNSPLYF. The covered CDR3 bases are TGTGCCAGCTCTCCGACAGGGCCCTATAATTCGCCCCTCTAC.

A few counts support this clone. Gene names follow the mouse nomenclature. Partial CDR3 DNA: TGTGCCAGCGGTGGGGGACTGGGAGGGGAACAGTAC. Its translation: CASGGGLGGEQY. In full, the CDR3 reads CASGGGLGGEQYF. This sequence joins TRBV13-2 and TRBJ2-7; 9 nucleotides align to TRBD2. The CDR3 extends 1 residue past the end of the read, so its final part is completed from the germline J gene. The CDR3 is made up of 13 amino acids. V trimming: 3 bases; J trimming: 7 bases; junction bases outside the gene matches: 5. The germline V gene encodes CDR1 NNHNN and CDR2 SYGAGS (reference sequence).

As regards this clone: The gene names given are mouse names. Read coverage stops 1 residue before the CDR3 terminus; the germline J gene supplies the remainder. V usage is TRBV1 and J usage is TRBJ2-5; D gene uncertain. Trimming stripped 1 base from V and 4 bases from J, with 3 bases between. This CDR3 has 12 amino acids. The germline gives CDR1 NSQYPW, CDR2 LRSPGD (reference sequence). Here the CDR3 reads CTCSAAEDTQYF. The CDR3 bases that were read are TGCACCTGCAGTGCAGCCGAAGACACCCAGTAC.

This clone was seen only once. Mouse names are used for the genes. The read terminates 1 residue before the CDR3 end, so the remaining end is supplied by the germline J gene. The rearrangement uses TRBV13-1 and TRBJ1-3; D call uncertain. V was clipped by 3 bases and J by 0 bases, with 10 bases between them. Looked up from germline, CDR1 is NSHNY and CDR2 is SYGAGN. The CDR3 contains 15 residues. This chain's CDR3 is CASSAQVFSGNTLYF. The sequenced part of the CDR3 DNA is TGTGCCAGCAGTGCCCAGGTCTTTTCTGGAAATACGCTCTAT.

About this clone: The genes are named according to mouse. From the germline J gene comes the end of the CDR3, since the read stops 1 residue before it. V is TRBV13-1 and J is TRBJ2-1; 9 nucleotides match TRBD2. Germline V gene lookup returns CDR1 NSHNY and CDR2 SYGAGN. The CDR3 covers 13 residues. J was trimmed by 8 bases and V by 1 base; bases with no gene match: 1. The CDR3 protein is CASSDLGGSEQFF. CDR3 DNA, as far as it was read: TGTGCCAGCAGTGATCTGGGGGGGTCTGAGCAGTTC.

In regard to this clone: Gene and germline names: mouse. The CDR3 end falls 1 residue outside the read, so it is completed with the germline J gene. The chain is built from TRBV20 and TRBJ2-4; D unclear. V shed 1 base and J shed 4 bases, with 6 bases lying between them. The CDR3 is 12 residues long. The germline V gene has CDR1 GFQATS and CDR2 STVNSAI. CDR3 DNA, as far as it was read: TGTGGTGCTAGGGTCCCGGAAAACACCTTGTAC. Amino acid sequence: CGARVPENTLY. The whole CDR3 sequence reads CGARVPENTLYF.

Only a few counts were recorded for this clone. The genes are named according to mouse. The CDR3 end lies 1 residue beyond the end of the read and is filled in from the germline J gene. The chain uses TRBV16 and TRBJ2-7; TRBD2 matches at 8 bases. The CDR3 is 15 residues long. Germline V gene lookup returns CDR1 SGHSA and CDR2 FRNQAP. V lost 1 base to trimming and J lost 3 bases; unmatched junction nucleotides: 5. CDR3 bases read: TGTGCAAGCAGCTTAGTGGCTGGGGGGTTCTATGAACAGTAC. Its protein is CASSLVAGGFYEQY. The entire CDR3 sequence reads CASSLVAGGFYEQYF.

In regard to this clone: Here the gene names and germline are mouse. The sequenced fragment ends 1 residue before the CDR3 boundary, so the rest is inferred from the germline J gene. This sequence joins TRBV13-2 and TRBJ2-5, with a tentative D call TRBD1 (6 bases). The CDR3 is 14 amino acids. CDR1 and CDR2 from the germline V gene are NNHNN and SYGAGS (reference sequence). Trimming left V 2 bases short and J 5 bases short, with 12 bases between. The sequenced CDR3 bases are TGTGCCAGCGGTGAGGCCGGGACACGAGACACCCAGTAC. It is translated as CASGEAGTRDTQY. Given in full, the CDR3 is CASGEAGTRDTQYF.

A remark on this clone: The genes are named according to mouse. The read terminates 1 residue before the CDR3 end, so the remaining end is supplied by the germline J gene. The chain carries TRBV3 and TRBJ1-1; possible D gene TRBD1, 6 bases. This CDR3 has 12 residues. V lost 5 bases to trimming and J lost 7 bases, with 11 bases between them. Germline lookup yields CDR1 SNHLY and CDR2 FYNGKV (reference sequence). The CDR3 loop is CASSHRDIEVFF. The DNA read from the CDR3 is TGTGCCAGCAGCCACCGGGACATAGAAGTCTTC.

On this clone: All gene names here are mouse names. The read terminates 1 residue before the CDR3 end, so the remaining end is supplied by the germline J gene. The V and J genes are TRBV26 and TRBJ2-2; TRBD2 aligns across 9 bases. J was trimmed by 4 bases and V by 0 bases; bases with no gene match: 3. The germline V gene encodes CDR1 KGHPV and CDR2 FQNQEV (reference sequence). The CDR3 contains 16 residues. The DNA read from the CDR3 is TGTGCCAGCAGTCTGTCTGGGGGGGCTGTCACCGGGCAGCTCTAC. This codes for CASSLSGGAVTGQLY. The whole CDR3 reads CASSLSGGAVTGQLYF.

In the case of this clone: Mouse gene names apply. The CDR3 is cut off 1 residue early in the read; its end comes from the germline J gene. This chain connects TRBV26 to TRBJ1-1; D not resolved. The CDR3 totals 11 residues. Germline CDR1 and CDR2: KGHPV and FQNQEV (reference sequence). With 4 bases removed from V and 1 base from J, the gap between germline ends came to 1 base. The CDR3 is CASSQNTEVFF. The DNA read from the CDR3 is TGTGCCAGCAGTCAAAACACAGAAGTCTTC. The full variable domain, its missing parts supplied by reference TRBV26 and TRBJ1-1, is NSKVIQTPRYLVKGQGQKAKMRCIPEKGHPVVFWYQQNKNNEFKFLINFQNQEVLQQIDMTEKRFSAECPSNSPCSLEIQSSEAGDSALYLCASSQNTEVFFGKGTRLTVV.

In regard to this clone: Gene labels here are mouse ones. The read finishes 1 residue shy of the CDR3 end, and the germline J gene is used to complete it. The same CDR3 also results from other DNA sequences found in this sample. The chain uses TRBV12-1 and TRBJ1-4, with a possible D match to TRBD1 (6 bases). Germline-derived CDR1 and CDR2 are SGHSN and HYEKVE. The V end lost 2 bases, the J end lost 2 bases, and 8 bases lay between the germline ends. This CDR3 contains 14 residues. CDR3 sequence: CASSPGGSNERLFF. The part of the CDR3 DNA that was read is TGTGCCAGCTCTCCCGGGGGCTCCAACGAAAGATTATTT.